Below, 2 T cell receptor beta chains from the same sample are listed, as sequenced in a study of CD8 T cells in Susac syndrome. Random hexamers primed reverse transcription of about 0.5 to 1 ug RNA. TCRdb re-called the immunoSEQ multiplex PCR reads with MiXCR, one entry per CDR3 protein. The sample records approximately 200,000 distinct CDR3 sequences, around 95% being singletons. Sequencing was carried out using CD4+ T cells from PBMCs. All receptors derive from a human donor with multiple sclerosis.

J is TRBJ1-1 and V is TRBV18; no clear D. Per germline, CDR1 KGHSH and CDR2 LQKENI. The V end lost 6 bases, the J end lost 1 base, and 9 bases lay between the germline ends. CDR3 length: 13 amino acids. In DNA form, the CDR3 reads TGTGCCAGCTCCGTCCTGGAGAACACTGAAGCTTTCTTT. Translation: CASSVLENTEAFF.

The chain is built from TRBV20-1 and TRBJ2-3; the match to TRBD2 covers 10 bases. The length of the CDR3 is 16 residues. Germline V gene data show CDR1 as DFQATT and CDR2 as SNEGSKA (reference sequence). Trimming removed 4 bases from V and 3 bases from J; junction bases left unmatched: 10. CDR3 sequence: CSANHWLAGDTDTQYF. The CDR3 DNA reads TGCAGTGCTAACCACTGGCTAGCGGGGGATACAGATACGCAGTATTTT.